This T cell receptor (beta chain) was observed in a study of control samples from healthy donors and cancer patients. Method: immunoSEQ multiplex PCR; TCRdb's copy keeps in-frame clones and lacks some. The sample has approximately 230,000 clones, approximately 80% seen once; the top ten hold less than 15%. The CDR3 runs to 15 residues. V dropped 4 bases and J dropped 5 bases, with 18 bases sitting between them. CDR1 is SGHNT and CDR2 is YYREEE in the germline V gene (reference sequence). The sample comprised PBMCs. The TCR sequence derives from a woman aged 55 to 70 with lung cancer. The chain has TRBV5-4 and TRBJ1-2, with D possibly matching TRBD1 (5 bases). Here the CDR3 reads CASSPRDGAGYGYTF. In DNA, the CDR3 is TGTGCCAGCAGCCCGCGGGACGGTGCGGGGTATGGCTACACCTTC.